This T cell receptor (beta chain) is drawn from a study of human T cells and chemical hapten exposure. TCRdb fed the RACE reads into MiXCR, producing one record per CDR3 protein. This sample has a few hundred thousand distinct CDR3 sequences, with approximately 5.8% found just once. Sample time point: pre-sensitization, week 0. Treatment denoted: therapeutic diphenylcyclopropenone sensitization with weekly scalp DPC. Each donor was an alopecia patient between 18 and 70 years of age who qualified for DPC. The V gene's germline CDR1 is SGHAT and CDR2 FQDESV (reference sequence). V dropped 3 bases and J dropped 5 bases, with 10 bases sitting between them. CDR3 length: 13 amino acids. This clonotype was seen a few times.

Sequencing used whole blood, obtained in connection with sensitization to the hapten diphenylcyclopropenone (DPC). This TCR came from a woman aged 18-29 years with alopecia areata. Some clones in this sample may be carry-over from other donors' samples. The chain is built from TRBV11-1 and TRBJ1-2; D call uncertain. CDR3 amino acids: CASSLYEGYGYTF. The CDR3 coding sequence is TGTGCCAGCAGCTTGTATGAGGGATATGGCTACACCTTC. The full variable domain, in which reference TRBV11-1 and TRBJ1-2 provide the parts outside the CDR3, is EAEVAQSPRYKITEKSQAVAFWCDPISGHATLYWYRQILGQGPELLVQFQDESVVDDSQLPKDRFSAERLKGVDSTLKIQPAELGDSAMYLCASSLYEGYGYTFGSGTRLTVV.